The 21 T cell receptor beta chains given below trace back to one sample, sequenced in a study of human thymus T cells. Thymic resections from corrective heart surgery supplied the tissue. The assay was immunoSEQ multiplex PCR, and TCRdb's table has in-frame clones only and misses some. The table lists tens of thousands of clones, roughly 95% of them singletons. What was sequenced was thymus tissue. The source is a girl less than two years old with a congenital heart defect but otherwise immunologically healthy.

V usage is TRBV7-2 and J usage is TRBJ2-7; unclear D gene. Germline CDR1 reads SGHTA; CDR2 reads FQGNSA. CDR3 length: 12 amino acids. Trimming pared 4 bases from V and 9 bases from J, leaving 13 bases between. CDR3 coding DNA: TGTGCCAGCAGCTCACCTTCCGGCTGGCAGTACTTC. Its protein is CASSSPSGWQYF.

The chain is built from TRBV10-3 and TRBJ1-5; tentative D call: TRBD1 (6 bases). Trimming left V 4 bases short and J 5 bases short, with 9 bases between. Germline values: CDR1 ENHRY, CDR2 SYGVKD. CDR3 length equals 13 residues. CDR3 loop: CAISGGQDQPQHF. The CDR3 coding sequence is TGTGCCATCAGTGGGGGGCAGGATCAGCCCCAGCATTTT.

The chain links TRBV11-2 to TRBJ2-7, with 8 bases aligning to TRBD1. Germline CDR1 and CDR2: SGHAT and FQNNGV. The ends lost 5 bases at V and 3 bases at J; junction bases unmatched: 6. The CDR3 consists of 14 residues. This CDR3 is CASSGTGLYYEQYF. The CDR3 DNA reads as TGTGCCAGCAGCGGGACAGGCCTTTACTACGAGCAGTACTTC.

CDR3 in DNA: TGTGCCAGCAGCTTGGAAGGGGGTGGGAACGGCTACACCTTC. Its protein product is CASSLEGGGNGYTF. V usage is TRBV5-4 and J usage is TRBJ1-2; possible D gene TRBD1, 6 bases. The V end lost 0 bases, the J end lost 8 bases, and 14 bases lay between the germline ends. Germline V lookup: CDR1 SGHNT, CDR2 YYREEE (reference sequence). The CDR3 is made up of 14 amino acids. The full variable domain, with the rest looked up from reference TRBV5-4 and TRBJ1-2, is ETGVTQSPTHLIKTRGQQVTLRCSSQSGHNTVSWYQQALGQGPQFIFQYYREEENGRGNFPPRFSGLQFPNYSSELNVNALELDDSALYLCASSLEGGGNGYTFGSGTRLTVV.

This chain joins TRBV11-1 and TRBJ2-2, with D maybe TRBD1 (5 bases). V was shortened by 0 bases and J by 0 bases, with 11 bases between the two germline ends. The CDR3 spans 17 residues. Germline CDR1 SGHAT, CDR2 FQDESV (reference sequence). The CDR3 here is CASSLAVGRANTGELFF. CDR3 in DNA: TGTGCCAGCAGCTTAGCGGTGGGCAGGGCGAACACCGGGGAGCTGTTTTTT.

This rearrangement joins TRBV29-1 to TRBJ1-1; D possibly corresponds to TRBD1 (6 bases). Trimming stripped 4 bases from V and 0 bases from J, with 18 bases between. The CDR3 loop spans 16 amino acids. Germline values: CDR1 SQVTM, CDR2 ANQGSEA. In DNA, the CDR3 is TGCAGCGTTGCGAGGTCCGACGGGGACATGAACACTGAAGCTTTCTTT. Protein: CSVARSDGDMNTEAFF.

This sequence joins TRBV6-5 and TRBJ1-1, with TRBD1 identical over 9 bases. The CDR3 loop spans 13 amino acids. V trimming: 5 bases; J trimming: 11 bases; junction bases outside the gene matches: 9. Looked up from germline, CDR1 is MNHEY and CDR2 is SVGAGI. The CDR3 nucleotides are TGTGCCAGCAGTCCCAGGACAGGGGCGGCGGCTTTCTTT. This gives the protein CASSPRTGAAAFF.

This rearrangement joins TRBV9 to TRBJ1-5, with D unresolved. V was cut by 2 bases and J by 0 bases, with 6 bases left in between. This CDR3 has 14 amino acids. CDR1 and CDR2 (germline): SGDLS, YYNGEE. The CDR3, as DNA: TGTGCCAGCAGCGTGGACGGTAGCAATCAGCCCCAGCATTTT. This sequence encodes CASSVDGSNQPQHF.

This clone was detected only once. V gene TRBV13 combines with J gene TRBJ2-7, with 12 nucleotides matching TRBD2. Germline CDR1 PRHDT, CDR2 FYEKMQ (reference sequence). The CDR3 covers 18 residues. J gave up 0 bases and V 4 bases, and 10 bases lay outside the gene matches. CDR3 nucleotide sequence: TGTGCCAGCAGCTCGAGGACTAGCGGGAAGAGATTCTCCTACGAGCAGTACTTC. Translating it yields CASSSRTSGKRFSYEQYF.

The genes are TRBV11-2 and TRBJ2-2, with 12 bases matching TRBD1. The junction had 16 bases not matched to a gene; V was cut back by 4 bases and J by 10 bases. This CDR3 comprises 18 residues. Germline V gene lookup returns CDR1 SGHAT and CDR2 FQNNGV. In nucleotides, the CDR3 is TGTGCCAGCAGCTCGGCCGATGATTGGGACAGGGGGCATGAGGAGCTGTTTTTT. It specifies CASSSADDWDRGHEELFF.

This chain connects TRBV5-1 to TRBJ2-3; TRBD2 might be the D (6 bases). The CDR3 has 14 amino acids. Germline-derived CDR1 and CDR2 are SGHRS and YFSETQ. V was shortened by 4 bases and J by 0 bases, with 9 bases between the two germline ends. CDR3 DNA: TGCGCCAGCAGCCCGGGGGACAGCACAGATACGCAGTATTTT. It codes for CASSPGDSTDTQYF.

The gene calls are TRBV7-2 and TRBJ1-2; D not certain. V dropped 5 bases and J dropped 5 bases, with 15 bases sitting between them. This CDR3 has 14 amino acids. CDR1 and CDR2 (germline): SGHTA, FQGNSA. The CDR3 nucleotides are TGTGCCAGCAGCCCTCGGACCGTGAGGTATGGCTACACCTTC. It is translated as CASSPRTVRYGYTF.

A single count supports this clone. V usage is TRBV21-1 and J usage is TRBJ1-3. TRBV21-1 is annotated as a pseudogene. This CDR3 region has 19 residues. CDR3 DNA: TGTGCCAGCAGCAAAGGGAGGTTCGGGACGGCTAACTCTGGAAACACCATATATTTT. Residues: CASSKGRFGTANSGNTIYF.

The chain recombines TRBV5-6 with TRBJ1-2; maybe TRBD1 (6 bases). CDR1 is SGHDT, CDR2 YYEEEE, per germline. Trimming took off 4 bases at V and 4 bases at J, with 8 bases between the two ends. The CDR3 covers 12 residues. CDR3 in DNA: TGTGCCAGCAGCCAGGACAGCTATGGCTACACCTTC. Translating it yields CASSQDSYGYTF.

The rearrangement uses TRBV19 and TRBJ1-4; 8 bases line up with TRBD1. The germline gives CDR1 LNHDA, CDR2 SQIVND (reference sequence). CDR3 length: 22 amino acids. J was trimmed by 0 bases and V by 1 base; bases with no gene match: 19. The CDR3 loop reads CASSIVGTGGYPRTATNEKLFF. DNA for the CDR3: TGTGCCAGTAGTATAGTTGGTACAGGGGGTTATCCCCGGACCGCAACTAATGAAAAACTGTTTTTT. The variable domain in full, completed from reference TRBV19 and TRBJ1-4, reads DGGITQSPKYLFRKEGQNVTLSCEQNLNHDAMYWYRQDPGQGLRLIYYSQIVNDFQKGDIAEGYSVSREKKESFPLTVTSAQKNPTAFYLCASSIVGTGGYPRTATNEKLFFGSGTQLSVL.

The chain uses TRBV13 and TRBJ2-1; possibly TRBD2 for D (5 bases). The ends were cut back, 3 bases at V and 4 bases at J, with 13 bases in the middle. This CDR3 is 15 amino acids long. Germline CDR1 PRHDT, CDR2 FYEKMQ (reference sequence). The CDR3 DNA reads TGTGCCAGCAGCTTCCGTCCGCGCGGGTACAATGAGCAGTTCTTC. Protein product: CASSFRPRGYNEQFF. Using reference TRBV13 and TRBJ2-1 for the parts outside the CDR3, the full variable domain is AAGVIQSPRHLIKEKRETATLKCYPIPRHDTVYWYQQGPGQDPQFLISFYEKMQSDKGSIPDRFSAQQFSDYHSELNMSSLELGDSALYFCASSFRPRGYNEQFFGPGTRLTVL.

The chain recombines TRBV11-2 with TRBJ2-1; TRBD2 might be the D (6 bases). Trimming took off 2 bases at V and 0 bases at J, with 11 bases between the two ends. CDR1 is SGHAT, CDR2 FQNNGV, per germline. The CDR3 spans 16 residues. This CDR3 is CASSLSGSSSYNEQFF. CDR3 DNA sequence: TGTGCCAGCAGCTTAAGCGGGTCAAGCTCCTACAATGAGCAGTTCTTC.

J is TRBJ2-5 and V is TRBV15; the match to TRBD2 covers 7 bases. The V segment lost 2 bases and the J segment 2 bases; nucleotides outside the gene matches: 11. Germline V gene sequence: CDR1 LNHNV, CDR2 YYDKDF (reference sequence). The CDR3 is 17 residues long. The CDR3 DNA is TGTGCCACCAGCAGAACTCGGGCTAGCGGCCTACAAGAGACCCAGTACTTC. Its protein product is CATSRTRASGLQETQYF. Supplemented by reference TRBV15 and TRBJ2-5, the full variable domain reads DAMVIQNPRYQVTQFGKPVTLSCSQTLNHNVMYWYQQKSSQAPKLLFHYYDKDFNNEADTPDNFQSRRPNTSFCFLDIRSPGLGDTAMYLCATSRTRASGLQETQYFGPGTRLLVL.

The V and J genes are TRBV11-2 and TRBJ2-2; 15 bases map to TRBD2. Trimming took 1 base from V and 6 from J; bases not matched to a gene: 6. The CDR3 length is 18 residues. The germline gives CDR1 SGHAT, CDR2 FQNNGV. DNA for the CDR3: TGTGCCAGCAGCTTAGGGACTAGCGGGAGGGCCGACGCCGGGGAGCTGTTTTTT. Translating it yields CASSLGTSGRADAGELFF.

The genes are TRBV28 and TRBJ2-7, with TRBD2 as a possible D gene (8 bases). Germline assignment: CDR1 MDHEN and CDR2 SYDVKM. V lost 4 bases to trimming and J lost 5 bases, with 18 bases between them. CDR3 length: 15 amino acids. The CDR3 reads CASSSKGLGGHEQYF. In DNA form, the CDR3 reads TGTGCCAGCAGTTCGAAGGGACTAGGGGGCCACGAGCAGTACTTC.

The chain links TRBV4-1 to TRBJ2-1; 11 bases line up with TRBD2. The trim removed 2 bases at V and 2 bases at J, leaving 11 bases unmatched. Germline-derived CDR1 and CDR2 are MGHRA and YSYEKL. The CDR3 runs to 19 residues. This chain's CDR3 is CASSQHLLLAGAPYNEQFF. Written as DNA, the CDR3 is TGCGCCAGCAGCCAACACCTACTACTAGCGGGAGCCCCCTACAATGAGCAGTTCTTC.